In its sample, the clone carrying this T cell receptor (beta chain) was seen a few times. Germline V lookup: CDR1 SGDLS, CDR2 YYNGEE. CDR3 length: 15 amino acids. V was pared by 3 bases and J by 0 bases, with 10 bases between. This sample was included in a study of patients and donors after allogeneic stem cell transplantation. TCRdb analysed the RT-PCR reads with MiXCR anew, one entry per CDR3 protein. Here the sample spans about a million distinct CDR3 sequences, 18% being singletons. Sequencing was carried out using blood, either unsorted or a sorted T cell fraction (not recorded which). The J gene is TRBJ1-3, the V gene TRBV9; D remains unclear. The TCR was taken from a human donor who was either an allogeneic HSCT recipient or a stem cell or donor lymphocyte infusion donor (not recorded which). It is not recorded whose cells these are; they may come from a transplant donor. Here the CDR3 DNA reads TGTGCCAGCAGCGGGCGGCGGGACTCTGGAAACACCATATATTTT. It specifies CASSGRRDSGNTIYF. The full variable domain, in which reference TRBV9 and TRBJ1-3 provide the parts outside the CDR3, is DSGVTQTPKHLITATGQRVTLRCSPRSGDLSVYWYQQSLDQGLQFLIQYYNGEERAKGNILERFSAQQFPDLHSELNLSSLELGDSALYFCASSGRRDSGNTIYFGEGSWLTVV.